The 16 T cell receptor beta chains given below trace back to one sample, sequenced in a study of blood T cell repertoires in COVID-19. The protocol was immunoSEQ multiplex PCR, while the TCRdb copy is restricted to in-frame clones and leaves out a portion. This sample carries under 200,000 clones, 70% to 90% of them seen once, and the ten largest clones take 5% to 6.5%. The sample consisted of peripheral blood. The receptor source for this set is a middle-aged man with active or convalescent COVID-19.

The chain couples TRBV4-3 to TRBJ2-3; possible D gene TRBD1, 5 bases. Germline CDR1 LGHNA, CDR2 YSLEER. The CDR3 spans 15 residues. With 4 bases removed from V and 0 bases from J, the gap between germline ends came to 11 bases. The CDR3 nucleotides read TGCGCCAGCAGCCTCGGGCAGGGTAGCACAGATACGCAGTATTTT. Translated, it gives CASSLGQGSTDTQYF.

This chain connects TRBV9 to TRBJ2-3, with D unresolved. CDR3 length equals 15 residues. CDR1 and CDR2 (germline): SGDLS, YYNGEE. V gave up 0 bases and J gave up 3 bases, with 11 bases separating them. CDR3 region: CASSVGPSVTDTQYF. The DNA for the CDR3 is TGTGCCAGCAGCGTAGGGCCTAGTGTAACAGATACGCAGTATTTT.

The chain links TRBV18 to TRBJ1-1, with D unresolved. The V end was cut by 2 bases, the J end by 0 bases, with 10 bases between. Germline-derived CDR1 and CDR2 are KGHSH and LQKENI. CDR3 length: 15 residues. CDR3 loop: CASSPGQTLNTEAFF. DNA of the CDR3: TGTGCCAGCTCACCAGGGCAGACCTTGAACACTGAAGCTTTCTTT. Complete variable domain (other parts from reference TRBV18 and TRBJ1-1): NAGVMQNPRHLVRRRGQEARLRCSPMKGHSHVYWYRQLPEEGLKFMVYLQKENIIDESGMPKERFSAEFPKEGPSILRIQQVVRGDSAAYFCASSPGQTLNTEAFFGQGTRLTVV.

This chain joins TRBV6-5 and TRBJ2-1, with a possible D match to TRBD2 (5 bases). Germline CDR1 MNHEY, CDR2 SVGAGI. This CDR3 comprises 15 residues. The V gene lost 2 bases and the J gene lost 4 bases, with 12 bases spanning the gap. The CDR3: CASSYEGPSYNEQFF. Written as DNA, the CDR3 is TGTGCCAGCAGTTACGAGGGCCCCAGTTACAATGAGCAGTTCTTC.

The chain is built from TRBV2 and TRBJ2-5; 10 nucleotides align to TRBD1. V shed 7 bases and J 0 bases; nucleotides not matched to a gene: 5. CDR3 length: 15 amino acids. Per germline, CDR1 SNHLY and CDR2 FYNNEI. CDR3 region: CASTTDRGNQETQYF. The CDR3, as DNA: TGTGCCAGCACCACGGACAGGGGGAACCAAGAGACCCAGTACTTC.

CDR3: CATSDQTSGGALHTGELFF. CDR3 bases: TGTGCCACCAGTGACCAGACTAGCGGGGGGGCCTTACACACCGGGGAGCTGTTTTTT. The chain uses TRBV24-1 and TRBJ2-2, with TRBD2 identical over 14 bases. The V segment lost 4 bases and the J segment 3 bases; nucleotides outside the gene matches: 9. Per germline, CDR1 KGHDR and CDR2 SFDVKD. This CDR3 has 19 amino acids.

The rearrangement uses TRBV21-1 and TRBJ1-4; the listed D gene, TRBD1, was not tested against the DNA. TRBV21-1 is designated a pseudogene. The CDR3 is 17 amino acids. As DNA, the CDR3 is TGTGCCAGCAGCTTACGGACAGGCCAGGCGATCAATGAAAAACTGTTTTTT. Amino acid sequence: CASSLRTGQAINEKLFF.

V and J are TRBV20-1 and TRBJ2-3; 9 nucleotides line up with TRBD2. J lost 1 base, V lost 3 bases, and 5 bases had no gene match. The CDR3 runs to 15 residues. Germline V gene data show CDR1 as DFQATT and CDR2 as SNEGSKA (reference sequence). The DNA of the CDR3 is TGCAGTGCTAGTCGGGCGGGGGGGCGCACAGATACGCAGTATTTT. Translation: CSASRAGGRTDTQYF.

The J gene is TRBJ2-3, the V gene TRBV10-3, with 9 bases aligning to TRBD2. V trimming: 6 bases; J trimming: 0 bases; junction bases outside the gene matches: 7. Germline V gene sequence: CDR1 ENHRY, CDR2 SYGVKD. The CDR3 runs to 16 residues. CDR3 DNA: TGTGCCATCAGCCGCGCGGGGGGGTTTAGCACAGATACGCAGTATTTT. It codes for CAISRAGGFSTDTQYF.

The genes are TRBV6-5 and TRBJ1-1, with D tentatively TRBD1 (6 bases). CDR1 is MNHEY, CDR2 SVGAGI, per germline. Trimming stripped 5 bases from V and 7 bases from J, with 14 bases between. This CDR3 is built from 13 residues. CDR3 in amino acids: CASSRRGSSEAFF. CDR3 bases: TGTGCCAGCAGTCGTAGGGGGTCAAGTGAAGCTTTCTTT.

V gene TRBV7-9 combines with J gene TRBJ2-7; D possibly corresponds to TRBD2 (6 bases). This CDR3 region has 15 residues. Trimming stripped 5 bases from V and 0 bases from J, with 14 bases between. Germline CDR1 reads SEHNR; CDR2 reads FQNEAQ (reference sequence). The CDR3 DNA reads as TGTGCCAGCAGCCCCACCGCGGGGCTCTCCTACGAGCAGTACTTC. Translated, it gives CASSPTAGLSYEQYF. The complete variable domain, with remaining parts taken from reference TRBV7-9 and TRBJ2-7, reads DTGVSQNPRHKITKRGQNVTFRCDPISEHNRLYWYRQTLGQGPEFLTYFQNEAQLEKSRLLSDRFSAERPKGSFSTLEIQRTEQGDSAMYLCASSPTAGLSYEQYFGPGTRLTVT.

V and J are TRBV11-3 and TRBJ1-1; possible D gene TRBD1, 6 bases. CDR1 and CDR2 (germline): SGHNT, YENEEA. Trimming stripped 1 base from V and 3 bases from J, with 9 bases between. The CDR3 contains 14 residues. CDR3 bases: TGTGCCAGCAGCTTAGGCGGGGGGCACACTGAAGCTTTCTTT. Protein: CASSLGGGHTEAFF.

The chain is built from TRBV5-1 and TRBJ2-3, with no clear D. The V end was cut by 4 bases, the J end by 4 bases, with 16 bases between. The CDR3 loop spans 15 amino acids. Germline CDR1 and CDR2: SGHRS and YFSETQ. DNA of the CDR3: TGCGCCAGCAGCGATGAGGCCGCGCGCGCAGATACGCAGTATTTT. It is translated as CASSDEAARADTQYF.

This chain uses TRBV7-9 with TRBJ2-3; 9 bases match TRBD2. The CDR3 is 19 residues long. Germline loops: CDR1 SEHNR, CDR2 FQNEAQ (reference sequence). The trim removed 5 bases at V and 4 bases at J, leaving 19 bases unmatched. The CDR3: CASSLAPSASGNRADTQYF. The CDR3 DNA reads TGTGCCAGCAGCCTTGCGCCCTCGGCTAGCGGGAATAGGGCAGATACGCAGTATTTT.

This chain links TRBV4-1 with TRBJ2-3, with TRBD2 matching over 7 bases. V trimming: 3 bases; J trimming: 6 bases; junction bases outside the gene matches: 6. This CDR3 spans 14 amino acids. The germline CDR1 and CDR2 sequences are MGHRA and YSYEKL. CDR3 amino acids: CASSQILARDTQYF. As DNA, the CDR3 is TGCGCCAGCAGCCAGATACTAGCGAGGGATACGCAGTATTTT.

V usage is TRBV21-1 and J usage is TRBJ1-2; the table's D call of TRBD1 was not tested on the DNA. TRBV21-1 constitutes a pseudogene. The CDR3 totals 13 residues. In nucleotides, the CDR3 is TGTGCCAGCAGCAAAGACAGGGAAGGTGGCTACACCTTC. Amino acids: CASSKDREGGYTF.